These T cell receptor beta chains were read from a single sample in a study of brain T cells in children with intractable seizures. Data came from immunoSEQ multiplex PCR; TCRdb stores just in-frame clones and leaves some out. Of tens of thousands of clones listed, roughly 95% are singletons. The material sequenced was peripheral blood, taken at surgery. The origin of the receptors is a boy younger than two with focal cortical dysplasia and intractable seizures. CDR3s include the opening cysteine and the closing phenylalanine or tryptophan. Fields, in order: J gene, clone size, D gene, V gene, CDR3 DNA, CDR3 protein. A D gene is named only where the DNA matches it firmly. Some rows have no size entry. The others give once, few or many, or a class for an expanded clone.

>TRBJ1-6|once|TRBD1|TRBV14
TGTGCCAGCAGCCAAGGCCAGGGACAGGCTAATTCACCCCTCCACTTT
CASSQGQGQANSPLHF
>TRBJ2-3|-|TRBD2|TRBV28
TGTGCCAGCAGTTTGGAAATCAGCGGGGGAGGAGGAGATACGCAGTATTTT
CASSLEISGGGGDTQYF
>TRBJ2-7|-|TRBD2|TRBV10-3
TGTGCCAGCCTAGCGGGGCCCTCCTACGAGCAGTACTTC
CASLAGPSYEQYF
>TRBJ1-1|-|-|TRBV9
TGTGCCAGCAGCGTAGTACCCACTTTCACTGAAGCTTTCTTT
CASSVVPTFTEAFF
>TRBJ1-2|-|-|TRBV19
TGTGCCAGTAGTATAGCCCTTGGTGGTGGAGGGGCCAACTATGGCTACACCTTC
CASSIALGGGGANYGYTF
>TRBJ2-7|once|-|TRBV12-3/TRBV12-4
TGTGCCAGCAGCTTGGTGGGAACTGAGCAGTACTTC
CASSLVGTEQYF
>TRBJ1-2|-|-|TRBV11-2
TGTGCCAGCAGCTTAGTCCCGCAAGTCGGCGCTGGCTACACCTTC
CASSLVPQVGAGYTF
>TRBJ2-3|-|-|TRBV7-3
TGTGCCAGCAGCGAGGGAGCAGATACGCAGTATTTT
CASSEGADTQYF
>TRBJ2-5|-|-|TRBV7-2
TGTGCCAGCAGTCCAAACTCCCCAACCCAGTACTTC
CASSPNSPTQYF
>TRBJ1-1|once|-|TRBV29-1
TGCAGCGTTGAAAGGCACACTGAAGCTTTCTTT
CSVERHTEAFF
>TRBJ2-1|-|TRBD2|TRBV5-1
TGCGCCAGCAGCTTGTTTAAGACTAGCGGGAGCCGCAATGAGCAGTTCTTC
CASSLFKTSGSRNEQFF
>TRBJ1-1|-|-|TRBV13
TGTGCCAGCAGCTTAGCTGCCTTTAAGGGCACTGAAGCTTTCTTT
CASSLAAFKGTEAFF
>TRBJ2-5|-|-|TRBV11-2
TGTGCCAGCAGCTTAGCTAGCCTCCAAGAGACCCAGTACTTC
CASSLASLQETQYF
>TRBJ2-7|-|TRBD1|TRBV6-1
TGTGCCAGCAGTGAATTCTTAGGGGGCGATCTTCTCTACGAGCAGTACTTC
CASSEFLGGDLLYEQYF
>TRBJ1-6|-|TRBD1|TRBV4-1
TGCGCCAGCAGCCAAGAGGGGACAGTTTATAATTCACCCCTCCACTTT
CASSQEGTVYNSPLHF
>TRBJ2-7|-|TRBD1|TRBV27
TGTGCCAGCAGTTTATGGCAGGGGGTGAACGAGCAGTACTTC
CASSLWQGVNEQYF
>TRBJ2-7|-|-|TRBV5-1
TGCGCCAGCAGCCACGGATCCGGCTACGAGCAGTACTTC
CASSHGSGYEQYF
>TRBJ2-1|-|-|TRBV4-3
TGCGCCAGCAGCCAAGAATTACTAGCACCTACCAACAATGAGCAGTTCTTC
CASSQELLAPTNNEQFF
>TRBJ2-1|-|-|TRBV7-7
TGTGCCAGCAGCCGAGGGGGGATCAATGAGCAGTTCTTC
CASSRGGINEQFF
>TRBJ2-3|few|TRBD2|TRBV2
TGTGCCAGCAGTCTCGGGACTAGCGTAGATACGCAGTATTTT
CASSLGTSVDTQYF
>TRBJ2-1|-|-|TRBV10-1
TGCGCCAGCAGTGAGTCTCCGGGTCTAGCTAGGGATGAGCAGTTCTTC
CASSESPGLARDEQFF
>TRBJ2-2|-|TRBD2|TRBV5-1
TGCGCCAGCAGCTTGGGCCGGGGGGACTACACCGGGGAGCTGTTTTTT
CASSLGRGDYTGELFF
>TRBJ2-7|-|-|TRBV4-2
TGTGCCAGCAGCCAAACAGAAGACTCATTATACGAGCAGTACTTC
CASSQTEDSLYEQYF
>TRBJ2-7|-|TRBD1|TRBV14
TGTGCCAGCAGCCTTACCCTACAGGGGCTTTGGGACTACGAGCAGTACTTC
CASSLTLQGLWDYEQYF
>TRBJ1-5|-|-|TRBV28
TGTGCCAGCAGTTTAGGGGGGAACCATCAGCCCCAGCATTTT
CASSLGGNHQPQHF
>TRBJ1-1|-|-|TRBV28
TGTGCCAGCAGCCCCGGGGGCGGTGGGAAGCCTGAAGCTTTCTTT
CASSPGGGGKPEAFF
>TRBJ2-5|-|TRBD1|TRBV5-8
TGTGCCAGCAGCTTGAGGACAGGGATAGAAGAGACCCAGTACTTC
CASSLRTGIEETQYF
>TRBJ2-7|-|TRBD1|TRBV19
TGTGCCAGTAGTAGCCGGGACAGGGAGTCCGAGCAGTACTTC
CASSSRDRESEQYF
>TRBJ1-2|-|-|TRBV19
TGTGCCAGTAGTACGCTTCAGGGTTTCTATGGCTACACCTTC
CASSTLQGFYGYTF
>TRBJ1-5|few|-|TRBV15
TGTGCCACCAGCAGCCAGGGTAAGAGCAATCAGCCCCAGCATTTT
CATSSQGKSNQPQHF
>TRBJ2-3|-|-|TRBV2
TGTGCCAGCAGCCGCGGGCAGGGGAGCACAGATACGCAGTATTTT
CASSRGQGSTDTQYF
>TRBJ1-1|-|-|TRBV18
TGTGCCAGCTCACCACCGGGGGAGGGGAACACTGAAGCTTTCTTT
CASSPPGEGNTEAFF
>TRBJ2-5|-|-|TRBV3-1/TRBV3-2
TGTGCCAGCAGCCAAGATAGGGAGACCCAGTACTTC
CASSQDRETQYF
>TRBJ2-3|-|-|TRBV10-1
TGCGCCAGCAGCCGGGGGGCCATCTCAGATACGCAGTATTTT
CASSRGAISDTQYF
>TRBJ2-5|once|TRBD1|TRBV10-3
TGTGCCATCAGTGAGTCACAGGGGATGGAGACCCAGTACTTC
CAISESQGMETQYF
>TRBJ1-2|-|-|TRBV27
TGTGCCAGCAGTGAGAGTGGTGACTATGGCTACACCTTC
CASSESGDYGYTF
>TRBJ1-1|-|-|TRBV19
TGTGCCAGTAGTTCGGGGATGAACACTGAAGCTTTCTTT
CASSSGMNTEAFF
>TRBJ1-5|-|-|TRBV2
TGTGCCAGCAGTAGGATTTGGAGCAATCAGCCCCAGCATTTT
CASSRIWSNQPQHF
>TRBJ2-7|-|TRBD2|TRBV7-2
TGTGCCAGCAGCTTAGAGGCGGGAGGGCCCCACGAGCAGTACTTC
CASSLEAGGPHEQYF
>TRBJ1-4|once|-|TRBV5-6
TGTGCCAGCAGCTTGGGTTCTCATGAAAAACTGTTTTTT
CASSLGSHEKLFF
>TRBJ1-4|-|TRBD1|TRBV5-1
TGCGCCAGCAGCTTGGCCGGGACAGGGCCTAATAATGAAAAACTGTTTTTT
CASSLAGTGPNNEKLFF
>TRBJ1-2|-|-|TRBV7-2
TGTGCCAGCAGCTTAACGGACAGCCGTCTGGGCTACACCTTC
CASSLTDSRLGYTF
>TRBJ1-2|-|TRBD1|TRBV5-1
TGCGCCAGCAGCCCGTGGGAGGGGGCGGATGGCTACACCTTC
CASSPWEGADGYTF
>TRBJ2-1|once|TRBD2|TRBV10-3
TGTGCCATCGGGACTAGCCCCTCCTACAATGAGCAGTTCTTC
CAIGTSPSYNEQFF
>TRBJ2-7|-|-|TRBV7-2
TGTGCCAGCAGCTTACTGAGGTCGGCCTACGAGCAGTACTTC
CASSLLRSAYEQYF
>TRBJ1-1|-|-|TRBV5-6
TGTGCCAGCAGCCGCCGGCCCACTTTCTCTGAAGCTTTCTTT
CASSRRPTFSEAFF
>TRBJ2-1|once|-|TRBV14
TGTGCCAGCAGCCAAGAGACCCCGTTGGATGAGCAGTTCTTC
CASSQETPLDEQFF
>TRBJ1-6|once|TRBD1|TRBV29-1
TGCAGCGCGGCCGGGACAGTAAATTCACCCCTCCACTTT
CSAAGTVNSPLHF
>TRBJ2-7|-|-|TRBV18
TGTGCCAGCTCACCATCAGGGAAAAACGAGCAGTACTTC
CASSPSGKNEQYF
>TRBJ1-5|-|-|TRBV3-1/TRBV3-2
TGTGCCAGCAGCCTACAGGGAGGGAGTCAGCCCCAGCATTTT
CASSLQGGSQPQHF
>TRBJ1-1|-|-|TRBV7-8
TGTGCCAGCAGCTTACTTAGAATGAACACTGAAGCTTTCTTT
CASSLLRMNTEAFF
>TRBJ2-1|-|TRBD2|TRBV7-9
TGTGCCAGCAGCTTCTCCGGGGGGTCTTACAATGAGCAGTTCTTC
CASSFSGGSYNEQFF
>TRBJ2-3|-|-|TRBV5-5
TGTGCCAGCAGCCCGGTAGCCGGGAGCACAGATACGCAGTATTTT
CASSPVAGSTDTQYF
>TRBJ2-5|-|TRBD2|TRBV29-1
TGCAGCGTTGAGGGGCTAGCGGGGGGAACGCAAGAGACCCAGTACTTC
CSVEGLAGGTQETQYF
>TRBJ2-3|-|TRBD1|TRBV19
TGTGCCACCCGGGACAGGGGCACAGATACGCAGTATTTT
CATRDRGTDTQYF
>TRBJ2-7|-|-|TRBV11-3
TGTGCCAGCAGCTTAGGTAGGGGGACCTCCTACGAGCAGTACTTC
CASSLGRGTSYEQYF
>TRBJ2-5|-|TRBD2|TRBV6-1
TGTGCCAGCAGTGAAGCGCGGGGGGCCAGCCAAGAGACCCAGTACTTC
CASSEARGASQETQYF
>TRBJ2-1|-|TRBD1|TRBV3-1/TRBV3-2
TGTGCCACCCAATGGACAGGGGGGAATGAGCAGTTCTTC
CATQWTGGNEQFF
>TRBJ1-1|once|-|TRBV28
TGTGCCAGCAGTTCGACAGCAGCAAACACTGAAGCTTTCTTT
CASSSTAANTEAFF